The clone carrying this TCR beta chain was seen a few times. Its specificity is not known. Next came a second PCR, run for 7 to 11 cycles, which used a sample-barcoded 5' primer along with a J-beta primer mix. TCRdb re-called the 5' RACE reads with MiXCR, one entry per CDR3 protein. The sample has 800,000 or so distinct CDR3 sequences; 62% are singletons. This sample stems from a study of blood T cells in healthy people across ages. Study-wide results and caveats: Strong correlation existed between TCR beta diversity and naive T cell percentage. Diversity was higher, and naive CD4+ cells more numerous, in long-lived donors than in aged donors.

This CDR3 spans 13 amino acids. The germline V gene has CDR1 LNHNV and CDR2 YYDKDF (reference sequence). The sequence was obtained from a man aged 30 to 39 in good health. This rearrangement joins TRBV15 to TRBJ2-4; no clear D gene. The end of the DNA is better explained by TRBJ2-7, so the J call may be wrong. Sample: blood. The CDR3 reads CATSRGFSYEQYF. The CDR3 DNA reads TGTGCCACCAGCAGGGGGTTCTCCTACGAGCAGTACTTC.